The following is a T cell receptor (beta chain) sequence with its context. The target of this receptor is not known. No base qualities exist here, and no much larger clone lies one base off it. Collaborating institutions collected whole blood in K2EDTA tubes following their own protocols. For TCRbeta analysis, collaborators shipped samples in one of three forms: frozen whole blood, isolated PBMCs, or DNA extracted from either of those sample types. TCRbeta CDR3 regions were amplified from genomic DNA by means of the immunoSEQ Assay, a bias-controlled multiplex PCR. The paper's data handling went like this. Nucleated cell counts per sample were estimated from amplification of reference gene primers within the assay. To quantify the absolute abundance of each unique TCRbeta CDR3 rearrangement, sequence reads were collapsed and filtered. For each sample, productive Simpson clonality was calculated as the square root of Simpson's diversity index over productive rearrangements. Sourced from immuneACCESS, this table was stored by TCRdb with only in-frame sequences that have V and J called. A share of the clones is absent; for the studies checked, an unresolved V gene accounts for under half, and the remainder has no known explanation. V, J and clone size derive from that table, while D and trimming were established from the DNA sequence. Here the sample has over 85,000 clones; just under 90% occur a single time. The top ten clonotypes cover approximately 15% of the sample.

The entry originates in a study of blood T cell repertoires in COVID-19 (dated by TCRdb to between 2020 and 2021). For the wider study: Samples covering the acute and convalescent phases of COVID-19 were provided by collaborators in the United States, Italy and Spain. A de-identified subject ID, COVID-19 status, age in years and sex were almost always included in the sample metadata. HLA class I and class II types, where available, came from metadata supplied by the sample provider rather than from assay-based typing. The material from the prospective study consisted of cDNA or gDNA derived from T cells, B-cell-depleted T cells, or PBMCs. The repertoires were released in a freely available public database intended as a resource for research on the immune response to SARS-CoV-2. Deeply sampled blood TCRbeta repertoires from subjects exposed to, actively infected with, or recovered from COVID-19 were included in the dataset. Samples were obtained from the ongoing ImmuneRACE study (first 160 participants) and from 1,200 or so subjects provided by 6 global collaborators. What the research found in general, with its limitations: How much clinical and demographic metadata was included differed by source and by participant, and the metadata was provided uncurated.

This TCR derives from a human donor in a cohort sampled during active COVID-19. The specimen sequenced was peripheral blood.

The CDR3 reads CASSLRGTTDTDTQYF. The nucleotide sequence is TGTGCCAGCAGCTTGCGGGGGACTACGGACACAGATACGCAGTATTTT. The chain was built from TRBV5-4 and TRBJ2-3; 7 central bases correspond to TRBD2. Unmatched junction bases come to 7, with V trimmed by 1 base and J by 2 bases. The CDR3 measures 16 amino acids from cysteine to phenylalanine. The CDR3 DNA has 48 bases and is translated from base 1. In the germline V gene (reference sequence), CDR1 corresponds to SGHNT and CDR2 to YYREEE.